Below, 7 T cell receptor beta chains from the same sample are listed, as sequenced in a study of shared clonotypes between healthy human individuals. The assay was immunoSEQ multiplex PCR, and TCRdb's table has in-frame clones only and misses some. The sample lists 300,000 to 350,000 clones, around 67% occurring once. Sequenced input: memory CD4+ T cells sorted from blood. Subset reported: CD45RA-negative fraction. The receptors stem from a man aged 25-45 years in good health.

This sequence joins TRBV7-8 and TRBJ1-4, with D tentatively TRBD1 (5 bases). Deletions cut 2 bases from V and 7 bases from J, with 11 bases between. Germline CDR1 SGHVS, CDR2 FQNEAQ. CDR3 length equals 14 residues. The CDR3 region has the DNA TGTGCCAGCAGCTTACGGGACCACGGTGAAAAACTGTTTTTT. It translates to CASSLRDHGEKLFF.

The gene calls are TRBV18 and TRBJ2-6; D might be TRBD2 (6 bases). The V end lost 8 bases, the J end lost 0 bases, and 17 bases lay between the germline ends. The CDR3 covers 17 residues. In germline, CDR1 is KGHSH, CDR2 LQKENI. DNA for the CDR3: TGTGCCAGCCGGGGGACGTGGGGCGCCTCTGGGGCCAACGTCCTGACTTTC. This translates into CASRGTWGASGANVLTF.

The chain combines TRBV29-1 with TRBJ2-5, with TRBD1 matching 9 bases. From germline, CDR1 is SQVTM and CDR2 ANQGSEA. V shed 4 bases, J shed 3 bases, and the junction held 0 bases outside the gene matches. CDR3 length: 12 residues. CDR3 bases: TGCAGCGTTGGGACAGGGGAAGAGACCCAGTACTTC. The encoded protein is CSVGTGEETQYF.

The rearrangement links TRBV19 to TRBJ2-1, with a possible D match to TRBD2 (6 bases). V shed 8 bases and J shed 4 bases, with 21 bases lying between them. This CDR3 is built from 16 residues. Germline CDR1 is LNHDA and CDR2 is SQIVND (reference sequence). The chain's CDR3 is CASGSMGGRMYNEQFF. The DNA for the CDR3 is TGTGCCAGTGGGTCCATGGGGGGACGGATGTACAATGAGCAGTTCTTC.

Notes on this clone: The sample has other DNA sequences that encode this CDR3 too. J is TRBJ2-7 and V is TRBV7-2; the D is unclear. This CDR3 has 13 residues. Trimming removed 1 base from V and 0 bases from J, with 4 bases in between. CDR1 is SGHTA and CDR2 is FQGNSA in the germline V gene. This CDR3 reads CASSLVSSYEQYF. The CDR3 DNA reads as TGTGCCAGCAGCTTAGTGTCCTCCTACGAGCAGTACTTC.

The rearrangement links TRBV27 to TRBJ1-1; a possible D gene is TRBD1 (5 bases). Germline-derived CDR1 and CDR2 are MNHEY and SMNVEV (reference sequence). The CDR3 length is 17 residues. V was clipped by 1 base and J by 0 bases, with 15 bases between them. CDR3 protein: CASSLFPPGLMNTEAFF. CDR3 bases: TGTGCCAGCAGTTTATTCCCACCAGGGCTCATGAACACTGAAGCTTTCTTT.

The chain combines TRBV29-1 with TRBJ2-5, with TRBD2 as a possible D gene (6 bases). With 7 bases removed from V and 6 bases from J, the gap between germline ends came to 21 bases. CDR3 size: 14 residues. Germline loops: CDR1 SQVTM, CDR2 ANQGSEA. For the CDR3, the DNA is TGCAGCGATTGGGACCGTTCGGGAGTAAAGACCCAGTACTTC. It specifies CSDWDRSGVKTQYF.